This T cell receptor beta chain comes out of a study of blood T cell repertoires in COVID-19. Study information: COVID-19 samples, acute and convalescent, were from the United States, Italy and Spain. T cells, B-cell-depleted T cells, or PBMCs provided the cDNA or gDNA that served as material.

The CDR3 is made up of 17 amino acids. Using immunoSEQ multiplex PCR, the repertoire was profiled, and TCRdb retains in-frame clones only, with some absent. The sample carries about 330,000 clones, 65% to 90% recorded once. The clonotype was recovered from a human donor in a cohort sampled during active COVID-19. Sequences were obtained from peripheral blood. This chain joins TRBV21-1 and TRBJ2-2; the table's D call of TRBD2 was not tested on the DNA. TRBV21-1 is assigned pseudogene status. CDR3 sequence: CASIGGDRGRDTGELFF. CDR3 coding DNA: TGTGCCAGCATAGGGGGAGACAGAGGGAGGGATACCGGGGAGCTGTTTTTT.